One and the same sample provided the 6 T cell receptor beta chains below, sequenced in a study of spatial heterogeneity in lung cancer (dated by TCRdb to about 2019). In the paper's terms, the time point label means: sample taken at primary tumor resection. For TCR sequencing, whole RNA was extracted from tumor and nontumor lung tissue, or from cryopreserved PBMC samples, and no cell sorting was done. The library was obtained by 5' RACE. Reads for this sample came from a NextSeq 500. TCRdb trimmed the raw reads at Q25, called clones with MiXCR and kept productive beta chains. Each CDR3 protein gets just one entry, which takes the most common genes and DNA from the rows behind it. A total of some 10,000 distinct CDR3 sequences appear in this sample, around 9.3% of them only once. The ten most abundant clones make up around 25% of the sample. The sequencing used PBMCs, collected at surgery. The receptors come from a male donor with early-stage non-small cell lung cancer.

This clonotype has a count of ten or more. The DNA of the CDR3 is TGTGCCAGCAGTGATTCTGGGACTGAAGCTTTCTTT. Protein: CASSDSGTEAFF. This sequence joins TRBV2 and TRBJ1-1; D gene ambiguous. This CDR3 is built from 12 residues. Germline V CDR1 and CDR2: SNHLY, FYNNEI. V lost 3 bases and J 5 bases, leaving 7 bases between the germline ends.

The table lists this clonotype with many counts. The chain carries TRBV6-6 and TRBJ2-4; D is ambiguous. The germline V and J ends were trimmed by 2 bases and 2 bases, with 10 bases remaining between them. Germline V CDR1 and CDR2: MNHNY, SVGAGI (reference sequence). The CDR3 spans 15 residues. The CDR3 DNA sequence: TGTGCCAGCAGTTACAGTTCCGAGACCAAAAACATTCAGTACTTC. It encodes CASSYSSETKNIQYF.

By sample fraction, this clonotype is medium-sized (0.01 to 0.1%). The chain carries TRBV19 and TRBJ2-3, with 8 bases fitting TRBD1. The junction had 10 bases not matched to a gene; V was cut back by 6 bases and J by 2 bases. This CDR3 has 16 residues. In germline, CDR1 is LNHDA, CDR2 SQIVND (reference sequence). For the CDR3, the DNA is TGTGCCAGTAGCCCAGGGGGCTGGGGAGTCACAGATACGCAGTATTTT. Protein product: CASSPGGWGVTDTQYF.

This clonotype has a count of ten or more. This chain joins TRBV3-1 and TRBJ2-7; 11 positions match TRBD1. With V trimmed by 1 base and J by 5 bases, 4 bases remained unmatched. CDR3 length: 15 residues. In germline, CDR1 is LGHDT, CDR2 YNNKEL (reference sequence). The CDR3 is CASSQGTGGWNEQYF. The CDR3 DNA sequence: TGTGCCAGCAGCCAAGGGACAGGGGGCTGGAACGAGCAGTACTTC.

Ten or more counts support this clonotype. The genes are TRBV20-1 and TRBJ2-1, with D hard to call. This CDR3 has 13 amino acids. The V and J ends lost 5 bases and 0 bases respectively, with 8 bases between them. The germline CDR1 and CDR2 sequences are DFQATT and SNEGSKA (reference sequence). CDR3 nucleotides: TGCAGTGCTGGCGGTCCCTCCTACAATGAGCAGTTCTTC. Translated: CSAGGPSYNEQFF.

This clonotype was found many times. The CDR3 region has the DNA TGTGCCACCAGCAAGACAGGGGCCGAAGAGACCCAGTACTTC. It translates to CATSKTGAEETQYF. This chain joins TRBV24-1 and TRBJ2-5, with TRBD1 matching 8 bases. The V and J ends lost 7 bases and 3 bases, in that order; junction bases with no gene match: 6. From germline, CDR1 is KGHDR and CDR2 SFDVKD. This CDR3 has 14 amino acids.